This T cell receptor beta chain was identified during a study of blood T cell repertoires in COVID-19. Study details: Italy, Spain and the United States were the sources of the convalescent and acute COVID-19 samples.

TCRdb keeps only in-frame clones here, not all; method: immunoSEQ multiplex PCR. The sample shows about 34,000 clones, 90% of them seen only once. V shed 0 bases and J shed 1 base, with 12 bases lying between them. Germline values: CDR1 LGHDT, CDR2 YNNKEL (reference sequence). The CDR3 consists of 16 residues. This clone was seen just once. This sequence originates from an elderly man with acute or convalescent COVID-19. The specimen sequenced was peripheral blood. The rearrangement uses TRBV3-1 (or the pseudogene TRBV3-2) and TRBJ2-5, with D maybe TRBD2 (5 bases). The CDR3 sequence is CASSQDMQAGQETQYF. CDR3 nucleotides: TGTGCCAGCAGCCAAGATATGCAGGCGGGCCAAGAGACCCAGTACTTC.